This is a list of T cell receptor beta chains from one sample in a study of neurological immune-mediated disorders. TCRdb passed the 5' RACE reads through MiXCR, listing each CDR3 protein once. The table has around 25,000 distinct CDR3 sequences, 10% to 15% seen once; the top ten hold around 13%. Sequenced: PBMCs. The receptors here all came from a woman in her sixties with HTLV-1-associated myelopathy (HAM/TSP). Each CDR3 is given with its conserved first and last residue. The D gene is left open where the match is weak. The size field is filled for only some rows; it gives once, few, many or a size class.

TRBJ2-1,TRBV15,many,-,TGTGCCACCAGCAGAGATTTTGGCAGATACAATGAGCAGTTCTTC,CATSRDFGRYNEQFF
TRBJ2-7,TRBV7-2,many,-,TGTGCCAGCAGCTTAAACAGCTACGAGCAGTACTTC,CASSLNSYEQYF
TRBJ2-7,TRBV7-2,many,-,TGTGCCAGCAGCTTAGTCGTGTCCGGGCCTCCCAGCGAGCAGTACTTC,CASSLVVSGPPSEQYF
TRBJ2-3,TRBV5-1,many,-,TGCGCCAGCAGCTTGGCCTTGGACAGAAGCACAGATACGCAGTATTTT,CASSLALDRSTDTQYF
TRBJ2-3,TRBV14,many,-,TGTGCCAGCAGCCAAGGAATCGGGAGAGTAACAGATACGCAGTATTTT,CASSQGIGRVTDTQYF
TRBJ1-2,TRBV20-1,many,-,TGCAGTGCCCTTGGTGTTTGGGGGGGAGGCTACACCTTC,CSALGVWGGGYTF
TRBJ1-2,TRBV4-1,many,-,TGCGCCAGCAGCCCGGTGGGCAGACCAACTACTTATGGCTACACCTTC,CASSPVGRPTTYGYTF
TRBJ1-6,TRBV6-1,many,-,TGTGCCATCACCCAGGGGAGGCATTCACCCCTCCACTTT,CAITQGRHSPLHF
TRBJ2-3,TRBV20-1,once,-,TGCAGTGCTGCGGACAGCGGCACAGATACGCAGTATTTT,CSAADSGTDTQYF
TRBJ2-7,TRBV4-2,-,-,TGTGCCAGCAGCCAAGTAGCAGCTACCTACGAGCAGTACTTC,CASSQVAATYEQYF
TRBJ1-2,TRBV7-2,medium-sized,TRBD1,TGTGCCAGCAGCTTAGTGGGACAGCTCAACTATGGCTACACCTTC,CASSLVGQLNYGYTF
TRBJ1-5,TRBV11-2,once,TRBD1,TGTGCCAGCAGCTTAGGGACTAGCGGGAGGGCCACCAGGGACAGGAGCAATCAGCCCCAGCATTTT,CASSLGTSGRATRDRSNQPQHF
TRBJ1-2,TRBV20-1,-,-,TGCAGTGTTCGGGGGGAACGGCGCGGCTACACCTTC,CSVRGERRGYTF
TRBJ2-2,TRBV7-2,many,TRBD2,TGTGCCAGCACCTCTCGGGGGGGATCGAACACCGGGGAGCTGTTTTTT,CASTSRGGSNTGELFF
TRBJ1-5,TRBV6-1,few,-,TGTGCCAGCAGGGGGACGGCCTATAGCAATCAGCCCCAGCATTTT,CASRGTAYSNQPQHF
TRBJ1-2,TRBV5-6,many,-,TGTGCCAGCAGCGGATTTCCACAGGAACTCTATGGCTACACCTTC,CASSGFPQELYGYTF
TRBJ1-2,TRBV27,many,-,TGTGCCAGCAGTTTAGGCTCCGGGAGACCAGGTGGCTACACCTTC,CASSLGSGRPGGYTF
TRBJ2-2,TRBV6-6,many,TRBD1,TGTGCCAGCAGGGCGGGACAGGGTGGCGGGGAGCTGTTTTTT,CASRAGQGGGELFF
TRBJ2-1,TRBV24-1,many,TRBD1,TGTGCCACCAGTGAGGGGACAGGGGGTATCGTGTATGAGCAGTTCTTC,CATSEGTGGIVYEQFF